This TCR beta chain derives from a study of blood T cell repertoires in COVID-19 (dated by TCRdb to the early 2020s). With regard to the full study: Samples covering the acute and convalescent phases of COVID-19 were provided by collaborators in the United States, Italy and Spain. The repertoires were made available in a free public database intended to serve as a resource for research on the immune response to SARS-CoV-2. Where available, HLA class I and class II types were obtained from metadata supplied by the sample provider rather than from assay-based typing. Sample metadata almost always included a de-identified subject ID, COVID-19 status, age in years and sex. The prospective study material was composed of cDNA or gDNA derived from T cells, B-cell-depleted T cells, or PBMCs. Samples were obtained from the ongoing ImmuneRACE study (first 160 participants) and from over a thousand subjects provided by 6 global collaborators. Subjects who had been exposed to COVID-19, were actively infected with it, or had recovered from it provided the deeply sampled blood TCRbeta repertoires that made up the dataset.

The paper's findings and limits, for the study overall: The quantity of clinical and demographic metadata differed by source and by participant and was supplied without curation.

About this clone itself: The clone's antigen remains unknown. Base qualities are not at hand, and no much larger clone is one base apart.

Enrolling through a virtual design, the prospective study's participants ranged in age from roughly 18 to 95 years and lived across roughly 23 United States geographic areas. In the prospective study, participants were assigned to cohorts based on the clinical history participants reported in a screening survey and a study questionnaire. For ImmuneRACE Cohort 3, a participant was defined as recovered based on two consecutive negative NP/OP PCR tests, clearance by a healthcare professional, or resolution of symptoms. Each participant in the prospective study had whole blood, serum and a nasopharyngeal or oropharyngeal swab collected by mobile phlebotomists. Prospective study participants could optionally give additional blood draws and questionnaires over an approximately 2-month period. Before DNA extraction, prospective study blood samples were shipped either frozen or at room temperature. TCRbeta CDR3 regions were amplified from genomic DNA using the immunoSEQ Assay, a bias-controlled multiplex PCR. From the authors' description of their analysis: The number of nucleated cells in each sample was estimated by amplification of reference gene primers within the assay. To quantify the absolute abundance of each unique TCRbeta CDR3 rearrangement, sequence reads were collapsed and filtered. For each sample, productive Simpson clonality was calculated as the square root of Simpson's diversity index across productive rearrangements. Drawn from immuneACCESS, this table holds only the in-frame rearrangements with V and J called that TCRdb kept. Clones are partly lost; checked studies trace under half to an unresolved V gene and leave the rest unexplained. D and trimming were read from the DNA, whereas the V and J calls and clone size are those reported in that table. The sample contains approximately 360,000 clones, about four fifths of them found a single time. The ten largest clones capture roughly 5.1% of the sample.

Sequencing input: PBMCs or T cells enriched from blood (not recorded which). The sequence derives from a woman aged 45-65 years who had recovered from COVID-19.

The sequence in DNA is TGTGCCAGCAGCTTGGACAGCTATGGCTACACCTTC. This sequence encodes CASSLDSYGYTF. The rearranged chain carries TRBV5-4 and TRBJ1-2; the D gene remains uncertain. The CDR3 contains 12 residues, cysteine and phenylalanine counted. CDR3 DNA is the only sequence kept; it has 36 bases, read in frame from the first base. Looking up the germline V gene (reference sequence) yields CDR1 SGHNT and CDR2 YYREEE. V is pared back by 0 bases and J by 4 bases, with 4 bases lying between the germline termini. Outside the CDR3, residues come from the reference TRBV5-4 and TRBJ1-2 proteins, so the full variable domain is: ETGVTQSPTHLIKTRGQQVTLRCSSQSGHNTVSWYQQALGQGPQFIFQYYREEENGRGNFPPRFSGLQFPNYSSELNVNALELDDSALYLCASSLDSYGYTFGSGTRLTVV.